The TCR beta chain described here comes from a study of CD4+ T cells in melanoma. Overall study findings and caveats: Reportedly, melanoma neoantigen-specific CD4+ T cells showed varied differentiation states. CD8+ T cell, macrophage and B cell function reportedly correlated with neoantigen-specific CD4+ T cells.

Worth noting for this clone: Its antigen is unidentified.

Using immunoSEQ multiplex PCR, the repertoire was profiled, and TCRdb retains in-frame clones only, with some absent. The sample yields about 110,000 clones, 80% to 95% seen once. The sequence derives from a human donor with melanoma. Material: peripheral blood.

The DNA for the CDR3 is TGCGCCAGCAGCCAAGAAGTCCTGAGGGACGGGTCTGGAAACACCATATATTTT. It codes for CASSQEVLRDGSGNTIYF. V gene TRBV4-3 combines with J gene TRBJ1-3, with a tentative D call TRBD1 (5 bases). V was trimmed by 0 bases and J by 1 base, leaving 16 bases between them. Germline lookup yields CDR1 LGHNA and CDR2 YSLEER. CDR3 length: 18 amino acids.